The 14 T cell receptor beta chains below were found in one sample sequenced in a study of shared clonotypes between healthy human individuals. Profiling relied on immunoSEQ multiplex PCR, and the TCRdb table lists in-frame clones only, not all of them. This sample carries about 2.3 million clones, around 90% of them seen once, and the ten largest clones take approximately 0.41%. Sequencing was performed on naive CD4+ T cells from PBMCs. Stated subset: CD45RA+ positively selected. The receptors here all came from a man aged 18-30 years in good health. Some clones in this sample may be carry-over from other donors' samples.

The chain is built from TRBV28 and TRBJ2-2; D possibly corresponds to TRBD1 (5 bases). Between the trimmed V and J ends, which lost 8 bases and 7 bases, there was a span of 11 bases. Germline CDR1 and CDR2: MDHEN and SYDVKM. This CDR3 comprises 12 residues. CDR3 protein: CASLLRGGELFF. CDR3 nucleotides: TGTGCCAGCCTCCTTAGGGGCGGGGAGCTGTTTTTT.

V is TRBV28 and J is TRBJ1-4; possibly TRBD1 for D (5 bases). Germline CDR1 and CDR2: MDHEN and SYDVKM. The CDR3 covers 15 residues. V was cut by 5 bases and J by 8 bases, with 18 bases left in between. In nucleotides, the CDR3 is TGTGCCAGCAGTCCAGCGACAGCCCTTGGCGAAAAACTGTTTTTT. It yields the protein CASSPATALGEKLFF.

CDR3 in amino acids: CASSPRDTGHYGYTF. The CDR3 DNA sequence: TGTGCCAGCAGTCCTCGGGACACAGGGCACTATGGCTACACCTTC. The chain recombines TRBV6-1 with TRBJ1-2; D is perhaps TRBD1 (6 bases). This CDR3 has 15 amino acids. CDR1 MNHNS and CDR2 SASEGT come from the germline V gene. Trimming left V 5 bases short and J 3 bases short, with 16 bases between.

This clone showed up just once. At the DNA level, this CDR3 is encoded by other sequences in the same sample as well. This sequence joins TRBV11-2 and TRBJ2-1, with unresolved D. V dropped 3 bases and J dropped 10 bases, with 4 bases sitting between them. The CDR3 loop spans 10 amino acids. Germline V gene data show CDR1 as SGHAT and CDR2 as FQNNGV. In DNA, the CDR3 is TGTGCCAGCAGCTTGAGAGAGCAGTTCTTC. Translating gives CASSLREQFF.

V and J are TRBV4-2 and TRBJ2-3, with D maybe TRBD2 (5 bases). V was shortened by 6 bases and J by 2 bases, with 12 bases between the two germline ends. The germline V gene encodes CDR1 LGHNA and CDR2 YNFKEQ. The CDR3 covers 14 residues. The CDR3 sequence: CASRSGSVTDTQYF. CDR3 bases: TGTGCCAGCAGGTCGGGGAGTGTCACAGATACGCAGTATTTT.

The genes are TRBV27 and TRBJ1-2; tentatively, D is TRBD1 (5 bases). This CDR3 contains 16 residues. The V gene lost 6 bases and the J gene lost 1 base, with 18 bases spanning the gap. The germline V gene has CDR1 MNHEY and CDR2 SMNVEV (reference sequence). The CDR3 here is CASSRTGPALNYGYTF. CDR3 nucleotides: TGTGCCAGCAGCCGGACGGGACCTGCGCTTAACTATGGCTACACCTTC.

This clone has only a few counts. The rearrangement uses TRBV18 and TRBJ1-2; 9 bases agree with TRBD1. This CDR3 has 14 amino acids. V lost 3 bases and J lost 4; bases outside the gene matches: 3. Looked up from germline, CDR1 is KGHSH and CDR2 is LQKENI. CDR3 DNA sequence: TGTGCCAGCTCACCCCAGGACAGGGGCTATGGCTACACCTTC. Its translation: CASSPQDRGYGYTF.

The CDR3 spells CASSPRGRPKQPQHF. The CDR3 DNA reads TGTGCCAGTAGTCCCCGGGGCCGCCCGAAACAGCCCCAGCATTTT. The chain carries TRBV19 and TRBJ1-5, with D tentatively TRBD1 (5 bases). The ends were cut back, 5 bases at V and 7 bases at J, with 18 bases in the middle. The CDR3 extends over 15 amino acids. Germline CDR1 LNHDA, CDR2 SQIVND (reference sequence).

Points on this clone: A read error may produce the germline difference seen at one junction end. V usage is TRBV11-3 and J usage is TRBJ2-1, with D uncertain. The CDR3 is 18 residues long. Per the germline V gene, CDR1 is SGHNT and CDR2 is YENEEA. DNA for the CDR3: TGTGCCAGCAGCTTAGGCCTTTTGGGCGTCACCTCCGACAATGAGCAGTTCTTC. Its protein is CASSLGLLGVTSDNEQFF.

V and J are TRBV11-2 and TRBJ2-4; D may be TRBD1 or TRBD2 (6 bases each). V lost 6 bases and J 1 base, leaving 19 bases between the germline ends. The CDR3 sequence is 17 residues long. Germline V gene sequence: CDR1 SGHAT, CDR2 FQNNGV. CDR3 residues: CASSPLPRGPAKNIQYF. In nucleotides, the CDR3 is TGTGCCAGCAGTCCTCTGCCTCGGGGGCCGGCCAAAAACATTCAGTACTTC.

This chain connects TRBV11-3 to TRBJ2-7, with 10 bases matching TRBD2. This CDR3 has 17 amino acids. The germline CDR1 and CDR2 sequences are SGHNT and YENEEA. The ends lost 5 bases at V and 0 bases at J; junction bases unmatched: 10. The CDR3 region has the DNA TGTGCCAGCAGCGCCGCTAGCGGGAGTGCGAGCTCCTACGAGCAGTACTTC. Its translation: CASSAASGSASSYEQYF.

This chain joins TRBV4-2 and TRBJ2-2; possibly TRBD1 or TRBD2 for D (5 bases each). CDR3 length: 16 amino acids. The V and J ends lost 7 bases and 6 bases respectively, with 21 bases between them. Germline values: CDR1 LGHNA, CDR2 YNFKEQ. As DNA, the CDR3 is TGTGCCAGCACCCACCTAGGGACGTCAGTAGCCGGGGAGCTGTTTTTT. It yields the protein CASTHLGTSVAGELFF.

This sequence joins TRBV2 and TRBJ1-2; unclear D gene. Germline assignment: CDR1 SNHLY and CDR2 FYNNEI. The V end lost 3 bases, the J end lost 7 bases, and 15 bases lay between the germline ends. This CDR3 has 14 residues. DNA for the CDR3: TGTGCCAGCAGTGACGGGGTTTCGGCGAGTGGCTACACCTTC. This encodes CASSDGVSASGYTF.

This rearrangement joins TRBV5-1 to TRBJ2-1, with D perhaps given as TRBD1 or TRBD2 (5 bases each). The CDR3 covers 17 residues. Germline V gene sequence: CDR1 SGHRS, CDR2 YFSETQ. V lost 3 bases and J 1 base, leaving 17 bases between the germline ends. CDR3 protein: CASSWGIGGMSYNEQFF. The CDR3 coding sequence is TGCGCCAGCAGCTGGGGGATTGGCGGAATGTCCTACAATGAGCAGTTCTTC.